Sequencing of this T cell receptor beta chain was carried out in a study of blood T cell repertoires in COVID-19. Per the germline V gene, CDR1 is SGHNT and CDR2 is YYREEE (reference sequence). Trimming took 4 bases from V and 0 from J, leaving 13 bases between them. The CDR3 has 15 residues. Method: immunoSEQ multiplex PCR; TCRdb's copy keeps in-frame clones and lacks some. This sample has hundreds of thousands of clones, with about 88% found just once. Sequencing was carried out using PBMCs or T cells enriched from blood (not recorded which). This receptor was identified in a woman between 18 and 29 years old who had been exposed to COVID-19. The V call is TRBV5-4, the J call TRBJ1-1; D is perhaps TRBD1 (5 bases). The CDR3 is CASSAPTGMNTEAFF. The DNA for the CDR3 is TGTGCCAGCAGCGCCCCCACAGGCATGAACACTGAAGCTTTCTTT.